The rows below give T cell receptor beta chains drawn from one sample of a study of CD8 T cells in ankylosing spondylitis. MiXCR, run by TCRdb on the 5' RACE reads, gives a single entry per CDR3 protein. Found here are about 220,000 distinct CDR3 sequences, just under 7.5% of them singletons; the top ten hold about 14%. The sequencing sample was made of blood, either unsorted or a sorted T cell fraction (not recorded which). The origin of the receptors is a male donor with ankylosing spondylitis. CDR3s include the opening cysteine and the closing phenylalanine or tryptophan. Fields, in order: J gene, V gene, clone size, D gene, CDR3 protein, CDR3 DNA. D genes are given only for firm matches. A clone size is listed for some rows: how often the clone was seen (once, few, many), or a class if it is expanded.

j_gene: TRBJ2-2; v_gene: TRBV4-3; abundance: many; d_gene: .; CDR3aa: CASSQGRRDVNTGELFF; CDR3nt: TGCGCCAGCAGCCAGGGACGCCGGGACGTAAACACCGGGGAGCTGTTTTTT
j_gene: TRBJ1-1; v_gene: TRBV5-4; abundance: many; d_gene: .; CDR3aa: CASHERGRTEAFF; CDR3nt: TGTGCCAGCCACGAAAGGGGCAGAACTGAAGCTTTCTTT
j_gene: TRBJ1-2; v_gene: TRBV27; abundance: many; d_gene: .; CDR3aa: CASSRPGGNGYTF; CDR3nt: TGTGCCAGCAGTCGCCCTGGGGGTAATGGCTACACCTTC
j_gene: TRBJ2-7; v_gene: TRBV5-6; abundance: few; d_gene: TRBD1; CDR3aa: CASSQDRGPEQYF; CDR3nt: TGTGCCAGCAGTCAGGACAGGGGGCCCGAGCAGTACTTC
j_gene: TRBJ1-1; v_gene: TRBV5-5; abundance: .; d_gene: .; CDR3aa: CAIGPGVSEAFF; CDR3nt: TGTGCCATCGGCCCTGGGGTCTCTGAAGCTTTCTTT
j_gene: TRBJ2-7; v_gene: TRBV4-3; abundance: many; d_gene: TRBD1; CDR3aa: CASSQEGRGPYEQYF; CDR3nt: TGCGCCAGCAGCCAAGAGGGCAGGGGGCCCTACGAGCAGTACTTC
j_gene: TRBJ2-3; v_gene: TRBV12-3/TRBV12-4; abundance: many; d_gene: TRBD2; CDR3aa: CASSSPLAVDYNTQYF; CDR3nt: TGTGCCAGCAGTTCCCCCCTAGCGGTGGACTACAATACGCAGTATTTT
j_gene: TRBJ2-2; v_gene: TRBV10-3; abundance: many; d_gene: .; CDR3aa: CAISGPPSNTGELFF; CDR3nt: TGTGCCATCAGTGGACCCCCGTCGAACACCGGGGAGCTGTTTTTT
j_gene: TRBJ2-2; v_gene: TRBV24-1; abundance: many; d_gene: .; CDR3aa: CASTQGVTGELFF; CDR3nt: TGTGCCAGCACACAGGGTGTCACCGGGGAGCTGTTTTTT
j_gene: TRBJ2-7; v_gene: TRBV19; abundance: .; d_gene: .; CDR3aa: CASSNDRRSYEQYF; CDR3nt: TGTGCCAGTAGTAACGACAGGCGTTCCTACGAGCAGTACTTC
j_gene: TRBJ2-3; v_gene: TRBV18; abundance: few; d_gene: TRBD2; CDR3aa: CASSRGLAGNTDTQYF; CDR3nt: TGTGCCAGCTCGCGCGGACTAGCGGGGAACACAGATACGCAGTATTTT
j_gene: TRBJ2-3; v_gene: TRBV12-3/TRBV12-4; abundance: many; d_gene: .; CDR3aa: CASRPGASTDTQYF; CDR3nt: TGTGCCAGCAGACCGGGGGCTAGCACAGATACGCAGTATTTT
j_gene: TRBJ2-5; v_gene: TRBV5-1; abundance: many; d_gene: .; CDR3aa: CASSFSRGTKETQYF; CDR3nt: TGCGCCAGCAGCTTTTCCCGGGGTACTAAAGAGACCCAGTACTTC
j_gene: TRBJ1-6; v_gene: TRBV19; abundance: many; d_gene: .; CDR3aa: CASRAWGGNSPLHF; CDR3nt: TGTGCCAGTAGGGCATGGGGGGGGAACTCACCCCTCCACTTT
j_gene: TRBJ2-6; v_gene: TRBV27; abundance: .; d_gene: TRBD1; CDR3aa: CASSHHPGQGTGANVLTF; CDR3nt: TGTGCCAGCAGCCATCATCCGGGACAGGGGACCGGGGCCAACGTCCTGACTTTC
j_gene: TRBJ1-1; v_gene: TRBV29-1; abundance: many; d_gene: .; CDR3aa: CSVVSNPMNTEAFF; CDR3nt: TGCAGCGTTGTTTCCAACCCAATGAACACTGAAGCTTTCTTT
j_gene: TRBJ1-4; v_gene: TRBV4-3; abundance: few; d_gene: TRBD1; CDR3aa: CASSQDRGGEGTNEKLFF; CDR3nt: TGCGCCAGCAGCCAAGATAGAGGGGGCGAGGGCACTAATGAAAAACTGTTTTTT
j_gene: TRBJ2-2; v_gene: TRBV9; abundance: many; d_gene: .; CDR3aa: CASSVTSSTGELFF; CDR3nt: TGTGCCAGCAGCGTTACTAGTAGCACCGGGGAGCTGTTTTTT
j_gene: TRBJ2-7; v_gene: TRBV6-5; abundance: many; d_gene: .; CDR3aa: CASSSQPSKQYF; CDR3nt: TGTGCCAGCAGTTCCCAACCGAGTAAGCAGTACTTC
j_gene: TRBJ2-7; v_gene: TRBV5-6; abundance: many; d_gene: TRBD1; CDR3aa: CASSFGTGVYEQYF; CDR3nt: TGTGCCAGCAGCTTCGGGACAGGGGTCTACGAGCAGTACTTC
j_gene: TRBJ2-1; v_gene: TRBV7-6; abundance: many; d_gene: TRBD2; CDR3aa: CASSLVSGRAVYNEQFF; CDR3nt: TGTGCCAGCAGCTTAGTTAGCGGGAGGGCCGTCTACAATGAGCAGTTCTTC
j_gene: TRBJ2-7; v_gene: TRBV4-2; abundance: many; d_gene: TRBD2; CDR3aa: CASSQTGTRNGYEQYF; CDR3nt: TGTGCCAGCAGCCAGACCGGGACTAGGAATGGGTACGAGCAGTACTTC
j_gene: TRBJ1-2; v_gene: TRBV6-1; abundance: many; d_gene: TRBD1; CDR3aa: CASSTPGTGLIGSYTF; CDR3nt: TGTGCCAGCAGTACGCCTGGGACAGGGTTGATCGGATCCTACACCTTC
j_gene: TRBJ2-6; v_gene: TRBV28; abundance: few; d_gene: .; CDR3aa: CASSLFRGAGPGANVLTF; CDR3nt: TGTGCCAGCAGTTTATTCAGGGGCGCGGGGCCTGGGGCCAACGTCCTGACTTTC
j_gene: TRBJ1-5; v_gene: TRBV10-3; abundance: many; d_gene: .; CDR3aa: CAISESGQAGDEDSNQPQHF; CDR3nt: TGTGCCATCAGTGAGTCGGGACAAGCCGGCGACGAAGATAGCAATCAGCCCCAGCATTTT
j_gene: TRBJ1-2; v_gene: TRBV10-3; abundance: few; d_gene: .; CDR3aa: CAIRNRDGYTF; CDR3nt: TGTGCCATCAGGAACAGAGATGGCTACACCTTC
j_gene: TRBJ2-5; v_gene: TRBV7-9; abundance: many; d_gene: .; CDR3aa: CASKKPGSGETQYF; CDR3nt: TGTGCCAGCAAGAAACCGGGATCGGGAGAGACCCAGTACTTC
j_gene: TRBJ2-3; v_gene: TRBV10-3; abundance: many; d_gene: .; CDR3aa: CAISEHTTDTQYF; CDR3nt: TGTGCCATCAGTGAACACACAACCGATACGCAGTATTTT
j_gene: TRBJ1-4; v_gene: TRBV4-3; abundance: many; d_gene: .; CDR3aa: CASSHSQQNNEKLFF; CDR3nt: TGCGCCAGCAGCCATTCGCAGCAAAATAATGAAAAACTGTTTTTT
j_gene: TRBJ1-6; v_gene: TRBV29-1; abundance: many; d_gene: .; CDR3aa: CSVTVEFFSPLHF; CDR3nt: TGCAGCGTTACTGTCGAGTTTTTTTCACCCCTCCACTTT
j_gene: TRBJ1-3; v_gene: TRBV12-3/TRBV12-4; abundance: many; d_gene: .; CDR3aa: CASSWGGNTIYF; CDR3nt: TGTGCCAGCAGTTGGGGTGGAAACACCATATATTTT
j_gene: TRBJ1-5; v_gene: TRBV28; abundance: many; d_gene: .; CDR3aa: CASSTQRSNQPQHF; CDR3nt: TGTGCCAGCAGCACCCAGCGTAGCAATCAGCCCCAGCATTTT
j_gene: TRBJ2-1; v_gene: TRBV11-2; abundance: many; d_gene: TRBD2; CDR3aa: CASSLVPLGLAAYNEQFF; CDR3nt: TGTGCCAGCAGCTTAGTTCCCCTAGGACTAGCGGCATACAATGAGCAGTTCTTC
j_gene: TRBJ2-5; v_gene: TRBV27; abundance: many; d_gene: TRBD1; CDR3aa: CASSASGQGDETQYF; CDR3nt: TGTGCCAGCAGTGCCTCCGGACAGGGGGATGAGACCCAGTACTTC
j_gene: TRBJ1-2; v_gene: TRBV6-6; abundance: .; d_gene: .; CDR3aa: CASSSGVGYTF; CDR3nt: TGTGCCAGCAGTTCCGGGGTAGGCTACACCTTC
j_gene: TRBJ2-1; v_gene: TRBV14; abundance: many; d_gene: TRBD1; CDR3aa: CASSLESWTGSYNEQFF; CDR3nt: TGTGCCAGCAGCCTCGAGTCGTGGACAGGGTCCTACAATGAGCAGTTCTTC
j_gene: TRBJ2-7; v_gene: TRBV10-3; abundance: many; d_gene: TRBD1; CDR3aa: CAIRDRGRNEQYF; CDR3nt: TGTGCCATCCGGGACAGGGGGCGAAACGAGCAGTACTTC